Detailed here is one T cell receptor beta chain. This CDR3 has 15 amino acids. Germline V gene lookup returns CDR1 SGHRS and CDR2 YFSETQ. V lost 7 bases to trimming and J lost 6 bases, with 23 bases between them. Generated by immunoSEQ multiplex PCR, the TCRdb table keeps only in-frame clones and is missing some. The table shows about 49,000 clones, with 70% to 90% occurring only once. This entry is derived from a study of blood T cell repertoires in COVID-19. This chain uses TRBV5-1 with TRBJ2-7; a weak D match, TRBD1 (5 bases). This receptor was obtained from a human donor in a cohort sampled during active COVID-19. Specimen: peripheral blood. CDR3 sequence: CASELAGELRGEQYF. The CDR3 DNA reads TGCGCCAGCGAACTGGCCGGTGAGTTAAGGGGCGAGCAGTACTTC.